This T cell receptor (beta chain) was documented in a study of blood T cell repertoires in COVID-19. This clone was observed a single time. Per the authors' pipeline: By means of reference gene primer amplification, nucleated cell counts were estimated. TCRdb keeps only in-frame clones here, not all; method: immunoSEQ multiplex PCR. Clone size and the V and J calls come from that table; the DNA yielded D and trimming. The data show about 140,000 clones, with around 84% seen just once and roughly 8.7% held by the top ten. Seattle enrolled patients during active infection and tracked them longitudinally. Sequenced: peripheral blood. The receptor's source is a man aged 25-45 years with COVID-19, enrolled during active disease.

CDR3 nucleotide sequence: TGTGCCAGCAGCGCCCGCGGGAGGGGATCCTACGAGCAGTACTTC. Translated: CASSARGRGSYEQYF. The V call is TRBV7-2, the J call TRBJ2-7; TRBD2 aligns across 9 bases. CDR1 and CDR2 from the germline V gene are SGHTA and FQGNSA. The junction had 6 bases not matched to a gene; V was cut back by 5 bases and J by 1 base. The CDR3 is 15 amino acids.